The following is a TCR beta chain sequence with its context. The data were taken from a study of blood T cell repertoires in COVID-19. For the study at large: COVID-19 samples collected from the United States, Italy and Spain covered acute and convalescent phases. Sources were T cells, B-cell-depleted T cells, or PBMCs; the material itself was cDNA or gDNA.

Germline V gene sequence: CDR1 SGHRS, CDR2 YFSETQ. V lost 4 bases, J lost 0 bases, and 11 bases lay in between. The CDR3 length is 15 residues. Original methodology: For nucleated cells, counts were estimated from reference gene primer amplification. Sequencing used immunoSEQ multiplex PCR; TCRdb keeps in-frame clones, though not all of them. The V and J calls and clone size come from that table; D and trimming were worked out from the DNA. The sample holds about 280,000 clones, roughly 87% seen once. The source of this sequence is a human donor in a cohort sampled during active COVID-19. The sample was peripheral blood. The chain joins TRBV5-1 to TRBJ2-1, with a tentative D call TRBD2 (6 bases). As DNA, the CDR3 is TGCGCCAGCAGCCCTGCCGGGAGCTCCTACAATGAGCAGTTCTTC. The encoded protein is CASSPAGSSYNEQFF.